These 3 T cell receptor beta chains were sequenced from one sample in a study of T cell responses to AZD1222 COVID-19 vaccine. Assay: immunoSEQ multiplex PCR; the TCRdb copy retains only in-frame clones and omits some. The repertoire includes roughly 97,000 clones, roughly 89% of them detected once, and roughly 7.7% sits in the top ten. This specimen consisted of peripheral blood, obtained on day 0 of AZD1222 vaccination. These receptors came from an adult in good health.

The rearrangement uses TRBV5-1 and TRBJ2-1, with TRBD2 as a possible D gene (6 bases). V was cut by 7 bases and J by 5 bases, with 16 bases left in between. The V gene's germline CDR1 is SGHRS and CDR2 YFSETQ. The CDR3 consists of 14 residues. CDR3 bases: TGCGCCAGCGCGCGGGGACCCCCTGACAATGAGCAGTTCTTC. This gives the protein CASARGPPDNEQFF.

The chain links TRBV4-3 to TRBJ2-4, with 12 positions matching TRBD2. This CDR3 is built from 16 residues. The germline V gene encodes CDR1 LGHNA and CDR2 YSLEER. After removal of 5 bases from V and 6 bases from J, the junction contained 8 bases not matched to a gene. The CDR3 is CASSTSSGGGGNIQYF. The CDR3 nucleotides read TGCGCCAGCAGCACCTCTAGCGGGGGGGGCGGAAACATTCAGTACTTC.

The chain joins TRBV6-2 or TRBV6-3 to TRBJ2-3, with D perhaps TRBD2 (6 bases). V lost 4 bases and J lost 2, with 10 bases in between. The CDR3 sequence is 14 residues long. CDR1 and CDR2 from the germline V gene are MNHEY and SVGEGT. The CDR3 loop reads CASSLGGDTDTQYF. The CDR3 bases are TGTGCCAGCAGTTTGGGCGGGGACACAGATACGCAGTATTTT.